The 9 T cell receptor beta chains listed next were all sequenced from one sample in a study of T cell responses to AZD1222 COVID-19 vaccine. Using immunoSEQ multiplex PCR, the repertoire was profiled, and TCRdb retains in-frame clones only, with some absent. The top ten hold 5.1% of the sample, which has more than 80,000 clones, 85% to 90% seen once. Sequencing was performed on peripheral blood, taken on day 0 of AZD1222 vaccination. All receptors derive from an adult in good health.

The chain links TRBV7-2 to TRBJ2-5; TRBD1 agrees at 7 bases. Trimming at V came to 5 bases and at J to 5 bases, leaving 8 bases not matched to a gene. The CDR3 spans 14 residues. The germline V gene has CDR1 SGHTA and CDR2 FQGNSA. The CDR3 DNA is TGTGCCAGCAGCCTACAGGGGACGTCTGAGACCCAGTACTTC. Its translation: CASSLQGTSETQYF.

CDR3 bases: TGTGCCAGCAGTTACCGCAGGGTGGGTAGTGGCTACACCTTC. It codes for CASSYRRVGSGYTF. V is TRBV6-2 or TRBV6-3 and J is TRBJ1-2; D might be TRBD1 (5 bases). Trimming took off 2 bases at V and 7 bases at J, with 14 bases between the two ends. Germline loops: CDR1 MNHEY, CDR2 SVGEGT. The CDR3 has 14 residues.

The chain has TRBV18 and TRBJ2-5; TRBD2 agrees at 11 bases. The J segment lost 5 bases and the V segment lost 3 bases, leaving 5 bases of the junction unmatched. The V gene's germline CDR1 is KGHSH and CDR2 LQKENI. This CDR3 is 15 amino acids long. CDR3 region: CASSPPTSGTETQYF. CDR3 sequence (DNA): TGTGCCAGCTCACCTCCGACTAGCGGGACTGAGACCCAGTACTTC.

This clone came up once. The chain is built from TRBV5-1 and TRBJ2-1; the match to TRBD2 covers 12 bases. CDR3 size: 15 residues. In germline, CDR1 is SGHRS, CDR2 YFSETQ. J lost 4 bases, V lost 1 base, and 0 bases had no gene match. CDR3: CASSLLAGGYNEQFF. The DNA of the CDR3 is TGCGCCAGCAGCTTGCTAGCGGGAGGGTACAATGAGCAGTTCTTC.

The gene calls are TRBV28 and TRBJ1-1; the D gene is possibly TRBD1 (5 bases). Germline V gene sequence: CDR1 MDHEN, CDR2 SYDVKM. This CDR3 is 11 amino acids long. V lost 3 bases and J 11 bases, leaving 10 bases between the germline ends. CDR3 DNA: TGTGCCAGCAGTTTGGGCAGGGTTGCTTTCTTT. Its protein product is CASSLGRVAFF. The variable domain in full, with the rest retrieved from reference TRBV28 and TRBJ1-1, is DVKVTQSSRYLVKRTGEKVFLECVQDMDHENMFWYRQDPGLGLRLIYFSYDVKMKEKGDIPEGYSVSREKKERFSLILESASTNQTSMYLCASSLGRVAFFGQGTRLTVV.

This rearrangement joins TRBV18 to TRBJ2-1; TRBD2 might be the D (5 bases). Trimming took 6 bases from V and 0 from J, leaving 12 bases between them. This CDR3 region has 15 residues. Germline V gene data show CDR1 as KGHSH and CDR2 as LQKENI. In nucleotides, the CDR3 is TGTGCCAGCTCCCGAGGGCCGAGCTCCTACAATGAGCAGTTCTTC. Its protein product is CASSRGPSSYNEQFF.

The chain carries TRBV6-5 and TRBJ2-7; 8 nucleotides match TRBD1. The CDR3 covers 15 residues. Germline V CDR1 and CDR2: MNHEY, SVGAGI. Trimming removed 7 bases from V and 3 bases from J; junction bases left unmatched: 11. The CDR3 region is CASTGRGRTYYEQYF. For the CDR3, the DNA is TGTGCCAGCACCGGCAGGGGGCGAACATACTACGAGCAGTACTTC.

This clone was counted once. The rearrangement links TRBV18 to TRBJ1-2; D is possibly TRBD1 (6 bases). Between the trimmed V and J ends, which lost 1 base and 0 bases, there was a span of 12 bases. Per the germline V gene, CDR1 is KGHSH and CDR2 is LQKENI. The CDR3 contains 16 residues. The CDR3 DNA is TGTGCCAGCTCACCACGGGACATCTCCCCTAACTATGGCTACACCTTC. It translates to CASSPRDISPNYGYTF.

V and J are TRBV27 and TRBJ1-1; tentatively, D is TRBD1 (6 bases). V was clipped by 5 bases and J by 6 bases, with 13 bases between them. This CDR3 spans 13 amino acids. CDR1 is MNHEY, CDR2 SMNVEV, per germline (reference sequence). Here the CDR3 DNA reads TGTGCCAGCAGTCCGGACAGATTTTCTGAAGCTTTCTTT. Translation gives CASSPDRFSEAFF.